Listed here are 26 T cell receptor beta chains from one sample, sequenced in a study of cytomegalovirus exposure and HLA in healthy donors. Use of 60 Vbeta and 13 Jbeta primers characterized the PCR. Generated by immunoSEQ multiplex PCR, the TCRdb table keeps only in-frame clones and is missing some. Of over 150,000 clones listed, around 77% were seen once; the top ten hold approximately 2.1%. What was sequenced was PBMCs. The receptors shown here come from a man aged 50 to 60 in good health and CMV-seropositive.

This chain connects TRBV6-5 to TRBJ1-1; maybe TRBD1 (6 bases). V was cut by 5 bases and J by 0 bases, with 13 bases left in between. Germline CDR1 and CDR2: MNHEY and SVGAGI. The CDR3 spans 15 residues. The CDR3: CASSKPQGMNTEAFF. The CDR3 DNA follows: TGTGCCAGCAGTAAACCCCAGGGGATGAACACTGAAGCTTTCTTT.

The chain recombines TRBV19 with TRBJ2-2, with TRBD1 matching over 8 bases. V trimming: 3 bases; J trimming: 6 bases; junction bases outside the gene matches: 9. This CDR3 is 16 amino acids long. Germline assignment: CDR1 LNHDA and CDR2 SQIVND (reference sequence). The CDR3 DNA reads as TGTGCCAGTAGTATCTTAGGCAGGGGGCAAGCCGGGGAGCTGTTTTTT. It translates to CASSILGRGQAGELFF.

In regard to this clone: Other DNA sequences in this sample translate to the same CDR3. The V and J genes are TRBV28 and TRBJ1-1; D ambiguous. Germline V CDR1 and CDR2: MDHEN, SYDVKM. This CDR3 is built from 12 residues. Deletions cut 2 bases from V and 3 bases from J, with 4 bases between. CDR3 in amino acids: CASSLLYTEAFF. CDR3 in DNA: TGTGCCAGCAGTTTACTTTACACTGAAGCTTTCTTT.

The chain carries TRBV6-1 and TRBJ1-4; 9 bases agree with TRBD1. This CDR3 region has 15 residues. The germline V gene has CDR1 MNHNS and CDR2 SASEGT. Trimming removed 7 bases from V and 7 bases from J; junction bases left unmatched: 10. Here the CDR3 reads CASTGRRQGVEKLFF. CDR3 DNA: TGTGCCAGCACCGGACGAAGACAGGGGGTTGAAAAACTGTTTTTT.

The gene calls are TRBV5-1 and TRBJ2-1; D might be TRBD2 (6 bases). CDR1 and CDR2 from the germline V gene are SGHRS and YFSETQ. The length of the CDR3 is 14 residues. V lost 4 bases and J 5 bases, leaving 13 bases between the germline ends. The CDR3 loop reads CASSLEGIHNEQFF. DNA of the CDR3: TGCGCCAGCAGCCTGGAGGGGATTCACAATGAGCAGTTCTTC.

V is TRBV11-2 and J is TRBJ2-7, with a possible D match to TRBD1 (5 bases). CDR3 length: 15 residues. Trimming shortened V by 1 base and J by 2 bases, and 12 bases separated the two germline ends. From germline, CDR1 is SGHAT and CDR2 FQNNGV. The DNA of the CDR3 is TGTGCCAGCAGCTTAGCAGTGACAGCGCCCTACGAGCAGTACTTC. It is translated as CASSLAVTAPYEQYF.

The rearrangement joins TRBV7-2 to TRBJ2-3; TRBD2 matches at 7 bases. Germline values: CDR1 SGHTA, CDR2 FQGNSA. The CDR3 is made up of 16 amino acids. Germline trimming cut 5 bases from V and 6 bases from J; bases unmatched to any gene: 14. As DNA, the CDR3 is TGTGCCAGCAGCCGTAGCGGGCGGGCCGGCGGGGATACGCAGTATTTT. Translation: CASSRSGRAGGDTQYF.

The chain is built from TRBV4-3 and TRBJ1-1; perhaps TRBD1 as D (5 bases). This CDR3 has 14 amino acids. Between the trimmed V and J ends, which lost 7 bases and 0 bases, there was a span of 12 bases. Germline CDR1 and CDR2: LGHNA and YSLEER. The CDR3 coding sequence is TGCGCCAGCAACCCGGGGGGAATGAACACTGAAGCTTTCTTT. It encodes CASNPGGMNTEAFF.

Notes on this clone: Because the CDR3 is missing its conserved closing phenylalanine or tryptophan, this is likely a read error. This chain uses TRBV2 with TRBJ2-6; 8 nucleotides align to TRBD1. CDR1 and CDR2 from the germline V gene are SNHLY and FYNNEI. The CDR3 is 15 amino acids. J was trimmed by 4 bases and V by 5 bases; bases with no gene match: 4. The CDR3 coding sequence is TGTGCCAGCAGTTTGGACAGGGCCGGGGCCAACGTCCTGACTATC. This gives the protein CASSLDRAGANVLTI.

This clone was seen a handful of times. V gene TRBV5-1 combines with J gene TRBJ2-1; 16 nucleotides agree with TRBD2. Germline values: CDR1 SGHRS, CDR2 YFSETQ. With 0 bases clipped from V and 2 bases from J, the junction kept 5 bases outside the gene matches. The CDR3 loop spans 19 amino acids. The DNA of the CDR3 is TGCGCCAGCAGCTTGGTGGGGACTAGCGGGGGGGCCCCCTACAATGAGCAGTTCTTC. Amino acid sequence: CASSLVGTSGGAPYNEQFF.

V gene TRBV5-6 combines with J gene TRBJ2-7, with D tentatively TRBD2 (6 bases). Trimming shortened V by 5 bases and J by 6 bases, and 15 bases separated the two germline ends. CDR1 and CDR2 from the germline V gene are SGHDT and YYEEEE. This CDR3 spans 13 amino acids. The CDR3 loop is CASRKAGIREQYF. DNA of the CDR3: TGTGCCAGCAGGAAGGCGGGGATCCGCGAGCAGTACTTC.

This clone came up once. V usage is TRBV2 and J usage is TRBJ2-5, with 7 bases identical to TRBD1. This CDR3 has 15 residues. From germline, CDR1 is SNHLY and CDR2 FYNNEI. V trimming: 6 bases; J trimming: 5 bases; junction bases outside the gene matches: 12. CDR3 nucleotide sequence: TGTGCCAGCAGGCCTCCGGACAGGTTTCGGGAGACCCAGTACTTC. This codes for CASRPPDRFRETQYF.

The chain joins TRBV6-1 to TRBJ2-3, with a possible D match to TRBD1 (5 bases). The V gene's germline CDR1 is MNHNS and CDR2 SASEGT. Trimming removed 1 base at V and 10 bases at J, with 12 bases between. There are 13 residues in the CDR3. As DNA, the CDR3 is TGTGCCAGCAGTGAAGGCCCCAGGGTTGCGCAGTATTTT. Translating gives CASSEGPRVAQYF.

This clone was seen a few times. This rearrangement joins TRBV5-6 to TRBJ1-2; unclear D gene. Trimming cost V 4 bases and J 8 bases, with 12 bases left between them. CDR3 size: 12 residues. CDR1 and CDR2 (germline): SGHDT, YYEEEE. CDR3 loop: CASSLPMGGYTF. Here the CDR3 DNA reads TGTGCCAGCAGCCTGCCGATGGGCGGCTACACCTTC.

This chain connects TRBV6-6 to TRBJ2-2; TRBD2 agrees at 9 bases. V gave up 1 base and J gave up 3 bases; unmatched junction bases: 3. Germline values: CDR1 MNHNY, CDR2 SVGAGI (reference sequence). The CDR3 length is 16 residues. The CDR3 DNA sequence: TGTGCCAGCAGTTACTTAGCGGGGGCCGACACCGGGGAGCTGTTTTTT. Translated, it gives CASSYLAGADTGELFF.

The CDR3 nucleotides are TGTGCCATCGGTCTGGGTCCGGGTTCCGGCGAGCAGTACTTC. It is translated as CAIGLGPGSGEQYF. The chain has TRBV10-3 and TRBJ2-7; D remains ambiguous. This CDR3 has 14 residues. Trimming stripped 8 bases from V and 6 bases from J, with 20 bases between. Looked up from germline, CDR1 is ENHRY and CDR2 is SYGVKD.

This clone has a single count. This chain joins TRBV28 and TRBJ2-3, with a possible D match to TRBD2 (5 bases). The CDR3 extends over 12 amino acids. Germline-derived CDR1 and CDR2 are MDHEN and SYDVKM. Trimming removed 8 bases from V and 6 bases from J, with 12 bases in between. The chain's CDR3 is CASSLSGDTQYF. The CDR3 nucleotides are TGTGCCAGCTCCCTCTCGGGGGATACGCAGTATTTT.

The chain has TRBV4-3 and TRBJ2-7, with TRBD1 matching over 12 bases. The CDR3 loop spans 17 amino acids. Trimming took 1 base from V and 7 from J; bases not matched to a gene: 11. Germline CDR1 is LGHNA and CDR2 is YSLEER. The DNA for the CDR3 is TGCGCCAGCAGCCAAGGGTACTCCGGGACAGGGGGCTCTGAGCAGTACTTC. Translation gives CASSQGYSGTGGSEQYF.

The chain links TRBV7-9 to TRBJ1-1; no definite D call. This CDR3 is built from 13 residues. Per germline, CDR1 SEHNR and CDR2 FQNEAQ (reference sequence). Trimming cost V 8 bases and J 4 bases, with 14 bases left between them. The CDR3 region is CASVGPEGTEAFF. CDR3 sequence (DNA): TGTGCCAGCGTCGGCCCAGAGGGCACTGAAGCTTTCTTT.

CDR3 DNA: TGTGCCAGCAGCGCGGGAGGACAGGGATCCGTCTACGAGCAGTACTTC. Its protein product is CASSAGGQGSVYEQYF. The chain is built from TRBV9 and TRBJ2-7; D might be TRBD1 (8 bases). This CDR3 comprises 16 residues. Deletions cut 3 bases from V and 3 bases from J, with 19 bases between. The V gene's germline CDR1 is SGDLS and CDR2 YYNGEE.

This clone was seen just once. This chain's CDR3 is CAISEGGQVNQPQHF. The CDR3 DNA sequence: TGTGCCATCAGTGAGGGTGGACAGGTCAATCAGCCCCAGCATTTT. The chain is built from TRBV10-3 and TRBJ1-5; TRBD1 matches at 7 bases. The length of the CDR3 is 15 residues. The V gene end was trimmed by 2 bases and the J gene end by 3 bases; junction bases not matched to a gene: 4. Germline V lookup: CDR1 ENHRY, CDR2 SYGVKD.

The chain uses TRBV7-2 and TRBJ1-6; D possibly corresponds to TRBD1 (5 bases). Germline lookup yields CDR1 SGHTA and CDR2 FQGNSA. This CDR3 is built from 12 residues. V lost 7 bases and J lost 10, with 11 bases in between. As DNA, the CDR3 is TGTGCCAGCAACCAGGGAACGTCACCCCTCCACTTT. It codes for CASNQGTSPLHF.

This clone has only a few counts. The V and J genes are TRBV19 and TRBJ1-6; D call uncertain. Germline CDR1 is LNHDA and CDR2 is SQIVND (reference sequence). V gave up 2 bases and J gave up 4 bases, with 6 bases separating them. This CDR3 spans 14 amino acids. CDR3 loop: CASSINLYNSPLHF. In DNA form, the CDR3 reads TGTGCCAGTAGTATAAATCTATATAATTCACCCCTCCACTTT.

This chain connects TRBV28 to TRBJ1-3, with TRBD1 matching over 7 bases. With 2 bases clipped from V and 0 bases from J, the junction kept 7 bases outside the gene matches. The CDR3 runs to 17 residues. In germline, CDR1 is MDHEN, CDR2 SYDVKM. CDR3 residues: CASSLGGTVFSGNTIYF. The CDR3 bases are TGTGCCAGCAGTTTAGGGGGGACAGTGTTCTCTGGAAACACCATATATTTT.

The V and J genes are TRBV4-3 and TRBJ1-2; the D gene is possibly TRBD1 (5 bases). Germline CDR1 LGHNA, CDR2 YSLEER. This CDR3 region has 14 residues. Trimming pared 3 bases from V and 1 base from J, leaving 9 bases between. CDR3 coding DNA: TGCGCCAGCAGCCACCTGGGACTTAACTATGGCTACACCTTC. This sequence encodes CASSHLGLNYGYTF.

The rearrangement uses TRBV5-1 and TRBJ1-5, with D possibly matching TRBD1 (6 bases). CDR1 SGHRS and CDR2 YFSETQ come from the germline V gene. Trimming took off 0 bases at V and 5 bases at J, with 15 bases between the two ends. This CDR3 has 16 residues. CDR3 sequence (DNA): TGCGCCAGCAGCTTGGATGGCAGGGGAGGGGATCAGCCCCAGCATTTT. Amino acids: CASSLDGRGGDQPQHF.